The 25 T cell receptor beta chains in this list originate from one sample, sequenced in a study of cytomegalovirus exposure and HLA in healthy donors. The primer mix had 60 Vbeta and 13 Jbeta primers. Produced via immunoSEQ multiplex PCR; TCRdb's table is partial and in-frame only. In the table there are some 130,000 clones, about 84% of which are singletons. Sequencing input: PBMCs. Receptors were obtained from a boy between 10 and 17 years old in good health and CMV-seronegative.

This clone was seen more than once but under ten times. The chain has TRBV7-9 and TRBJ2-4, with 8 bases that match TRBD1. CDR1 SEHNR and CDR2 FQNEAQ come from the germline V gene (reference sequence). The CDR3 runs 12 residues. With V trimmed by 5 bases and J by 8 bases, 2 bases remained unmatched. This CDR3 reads CASSPTGDIQYF. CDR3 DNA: TGTGCCAGCAGCCCGACAGGGGACATTCAGTACTTC.

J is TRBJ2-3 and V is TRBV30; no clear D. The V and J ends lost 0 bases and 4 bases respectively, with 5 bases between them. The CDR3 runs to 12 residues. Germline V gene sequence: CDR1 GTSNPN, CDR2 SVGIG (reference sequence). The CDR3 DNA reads TGTGCCTGGAGTGTGGGCGCAGATACGCAGTATTTT. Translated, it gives CAWSVGADTQYF.

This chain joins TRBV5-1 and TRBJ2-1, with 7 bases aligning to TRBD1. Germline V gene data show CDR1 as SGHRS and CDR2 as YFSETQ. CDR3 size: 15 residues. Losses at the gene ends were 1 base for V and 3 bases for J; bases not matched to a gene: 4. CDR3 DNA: TGCGCCAGCAGCTTGTGGGGACAGAGCTACAATGAGCAGTTCTTC. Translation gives CASSLWGQSYNEQFF. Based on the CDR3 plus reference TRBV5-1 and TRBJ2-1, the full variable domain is KAGVTQTPRYLIKTRGQQVTLSCSPISGHRSVSWYQQTPGQGLQFLFEYFSETQRNKGNFPGRFSGRQFSNSRSEMNVSTLELGDSALYLCASSLWGQSYNEQFFGPGTRLTVL.

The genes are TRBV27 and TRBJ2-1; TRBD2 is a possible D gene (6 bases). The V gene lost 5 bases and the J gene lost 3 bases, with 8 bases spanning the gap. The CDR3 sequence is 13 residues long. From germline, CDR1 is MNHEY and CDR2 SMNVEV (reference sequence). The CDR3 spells CASSTDYYNEQFF. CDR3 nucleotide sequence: TGTGCCAGCAGTACGGACTACTACAATGAGCAGTTCTTC.

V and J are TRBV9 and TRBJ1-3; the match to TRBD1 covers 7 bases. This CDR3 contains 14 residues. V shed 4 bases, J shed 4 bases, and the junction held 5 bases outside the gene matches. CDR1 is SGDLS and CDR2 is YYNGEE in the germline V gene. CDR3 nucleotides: TGTGCCAGCAGCCGACAGGGTTTCGGAAACACCATATATTTT. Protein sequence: CASSRQGFGNTIYF.

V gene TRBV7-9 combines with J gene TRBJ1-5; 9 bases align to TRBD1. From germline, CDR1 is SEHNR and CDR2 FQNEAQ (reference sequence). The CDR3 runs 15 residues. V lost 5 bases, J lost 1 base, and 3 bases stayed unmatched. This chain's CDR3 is CASSPGTGSNQPQHF. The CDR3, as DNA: TGTGCCAGCAGCCCAGGGACAGGGAGCAATCAGCCCCAGCATTTT.

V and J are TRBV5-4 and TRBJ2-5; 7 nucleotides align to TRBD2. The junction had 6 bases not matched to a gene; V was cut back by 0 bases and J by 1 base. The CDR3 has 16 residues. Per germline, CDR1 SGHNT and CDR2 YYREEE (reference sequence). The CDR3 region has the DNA TGTGCCAGCAGCTTGGCCGTGGGCGGGAGCCAAGAGACCCAGTACTTC. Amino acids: CASSLAVGGSQETQYF.

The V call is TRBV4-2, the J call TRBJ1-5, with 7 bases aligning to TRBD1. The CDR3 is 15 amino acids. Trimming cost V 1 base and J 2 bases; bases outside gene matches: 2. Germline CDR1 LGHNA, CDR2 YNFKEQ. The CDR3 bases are TGTGCCAGCAGCCAAGCTGACAGGGGCAATCAGCCCCAGCATTTT. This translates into CASSQADRGNQPQHF.

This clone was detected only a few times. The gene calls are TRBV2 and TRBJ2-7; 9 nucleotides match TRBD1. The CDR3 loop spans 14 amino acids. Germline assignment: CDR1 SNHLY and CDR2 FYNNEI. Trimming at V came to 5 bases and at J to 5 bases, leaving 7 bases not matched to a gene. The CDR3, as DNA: TGTGCCAGCAGTACCGGACAGGGGAGGGACGAGCAGTACTTC. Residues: CASSTGQGRDEQYF. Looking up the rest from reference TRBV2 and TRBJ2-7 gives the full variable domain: EPEVTQTPSHQVTQMGQEVILRCVPISNHLYFYWYRQILGQKVEFLVSFYNNEISEKSEIFDDQFSVERPDGSNFTLKIRSTKLEDSAMYFCASSTGQGRDEQYFGPGTRLTVT.

CDR3 sequence (DNA): TGTGCCAGCAGGCCAGGGGCGGGGGGCGCAGGTCATGGCTACACCTTC. Its protein product is CASRPGAGGAGHGYTF. J is TRBJ1-2 and V is TRBV7-8; a weak D match, TRBD1 (6 bases). The CDR3 runs 16 residues. Looked up from germline, CDR1 is SGHVS and CDR2 is FQNEAQ. V was trimmed by 6 bases and J by 6 bases, leaving 23 bases between them.

Here the CDR3 DNA reads TGTGCCAGCAGTGAGTTAGCGGGAGGCACCGGGGAGCTGTTTTTT. Amino acids: CASSELAGGTGELFF. The chain is built from TRBV25-1 and TRBJ2-2, with TRBD2 identical over 10 bases. After removal of 3 bases from V and 4 bases from J, the junction contained 2 bases not matched to a gene. The CDR3 consists of 15 residues. Per the germline V gene, CDR1 is MGHDK and CDR2 is SYGVNS.

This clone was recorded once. The CDR3 nucleotides read TGCGCCAGCAGCTCCGGGACAGAAGGGGGTGAAGCTTTCTTT. Translation gives CASSSGTEGGEAFF. V gene TRBV5-1 combines with J gene TRBJ1-1, with 7 bases fitting TRBD1. V gave up 3 bases and J gave up 7 bases; unmatched junction bases: 9. This CDR3 has 14 amino acids. In germline, CDR1 is SGHRS, CDR2 YFSETQ.

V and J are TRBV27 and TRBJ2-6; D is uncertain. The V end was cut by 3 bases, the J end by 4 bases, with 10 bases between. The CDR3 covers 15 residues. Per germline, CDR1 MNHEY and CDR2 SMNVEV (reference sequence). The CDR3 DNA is TGTGCCAGCAGTTTCGTGCCCCGGGGGGCCAACGTCCTGACTTTC. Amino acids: CASSFVPRGANVLTF.

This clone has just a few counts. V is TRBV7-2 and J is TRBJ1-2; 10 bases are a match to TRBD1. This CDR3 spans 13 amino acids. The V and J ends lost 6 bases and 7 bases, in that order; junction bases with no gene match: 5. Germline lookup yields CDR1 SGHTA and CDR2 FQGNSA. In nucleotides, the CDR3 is TGTGCCAGCAGGAATGACAGGGGGCTTGGCTACACCTTC. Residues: CASRNDRGLGYTF.

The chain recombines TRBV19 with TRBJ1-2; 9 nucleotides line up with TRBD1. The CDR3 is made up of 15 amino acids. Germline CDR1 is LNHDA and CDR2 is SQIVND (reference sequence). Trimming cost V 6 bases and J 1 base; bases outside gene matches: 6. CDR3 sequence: CASSRDREINYGYTF. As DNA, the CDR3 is TGTGCCAGTAGCCGGGACAGGGAAATTAACTATGGCTACACCTTC.

This CDR3 is CAWSGPSAGNQPQHF. The CDR3, as DNA: TGTGCCTGGAGTGGTCCTTCGGCGGGCAATCAGCCCCAGCATTTT. This rearrangement joins TRBV30 to TRBJ1-5, with D unresolved. Trimming cost V 1 base and J 2 bases, with 12 bases left between them. Germline assignment: CDR1 GTSNPN and CDR2 SVGIG (reference sequence). This CDR3 has 15 residues.

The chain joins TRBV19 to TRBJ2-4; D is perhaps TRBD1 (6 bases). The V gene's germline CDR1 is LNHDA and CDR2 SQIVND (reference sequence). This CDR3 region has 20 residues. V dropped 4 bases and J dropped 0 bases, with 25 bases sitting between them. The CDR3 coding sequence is TGTGCCAGTAGTACTTCTCCGATTACAGGGTCCTATGGAGCCAAAAACATTCAGTACTTC. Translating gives CASSTSPITGSYGAKNIQYF.

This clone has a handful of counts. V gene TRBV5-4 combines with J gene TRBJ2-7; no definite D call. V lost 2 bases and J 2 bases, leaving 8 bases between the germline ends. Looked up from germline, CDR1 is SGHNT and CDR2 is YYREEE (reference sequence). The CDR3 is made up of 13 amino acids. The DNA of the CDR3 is TGTGCCAGCAGCTTCGGAGCCACCTACGAGCAGTACTTC. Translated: CASSFGATYEQYF.

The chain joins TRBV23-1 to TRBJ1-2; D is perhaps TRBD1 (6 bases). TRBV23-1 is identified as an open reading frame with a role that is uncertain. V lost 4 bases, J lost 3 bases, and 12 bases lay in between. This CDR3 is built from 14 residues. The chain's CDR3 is CASSPITGYYGYTF. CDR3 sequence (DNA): TGCGCCAGCAGTCCGATCACAGGGTACTATGGCTACACCTTC.

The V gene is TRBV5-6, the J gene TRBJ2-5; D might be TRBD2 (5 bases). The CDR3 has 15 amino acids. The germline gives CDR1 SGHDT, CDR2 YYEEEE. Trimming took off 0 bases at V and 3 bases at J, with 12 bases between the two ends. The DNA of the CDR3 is TGTGCCAGCAGCTTGGGCGGACTGATTGAAGAGACCCAGTACTTC. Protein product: CASSLGGLIEETQYF. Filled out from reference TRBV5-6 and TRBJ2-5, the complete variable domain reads DAGVTQSPTHLIKTRGQQVTLRCSPKSGHDTVSWYQQALGQGPQFIFQYYEEEERQRGNFPDRFSGHQFPNYSSELNVNALLLGDSALYLCASSLGGLIEETQYFGPGTRLLVL.

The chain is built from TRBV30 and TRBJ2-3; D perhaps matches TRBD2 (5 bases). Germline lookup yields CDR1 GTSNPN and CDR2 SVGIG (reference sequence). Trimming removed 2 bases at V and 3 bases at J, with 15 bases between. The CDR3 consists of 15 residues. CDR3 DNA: TGTGCCTGGAGTTCAAGGGAGTTGAGGACAGATACGCAGTATTTT. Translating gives CAWSSRELRTDTQYF.

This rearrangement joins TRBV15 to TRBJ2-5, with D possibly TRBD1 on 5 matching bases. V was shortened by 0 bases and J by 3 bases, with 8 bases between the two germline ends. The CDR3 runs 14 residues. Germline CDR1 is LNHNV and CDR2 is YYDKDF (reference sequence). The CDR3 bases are TGTGCCACCAGCAGAGATCGCAGGGAAGAGACCCAGTACTTC. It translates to CATSRDRREETQYF.

CDR3 region: CASSYSIAGGPGEQYF. CDR3 DNA: TGTGCCAGCAGTTACTCGATAGCGGGAGGGCCGGGGGAGCAGTACTTC. This rearrangement joins TRBV6-5 to TRBJ2-7; 11 nucleotides align to TRBD2. This CDR3 spans 16 amino acids. The ends lost 0 bases at V and 7 bases at J; junction bases unmatched: 8. The germline gives CDR1 MNHEY, CDR2 SVGAGI.

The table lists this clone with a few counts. The CDR3 here is CASSLAGRSYEQYF. DNA for the CDR3: TGTGCCAGCAGCTTAGCGGGAAGGTCCTACGAGCAGTACTTC. The chain joins TRBV5-4 to TRBJ2-7; 7 bases match TRBD2. This CDR3 has 14 amino acids. The V gene's germline CDR1 is SGHNT and CDR2 YYREEE (reference sequence). The ends lost 2 bases at V and 1 base at J; junction bases unmatched: 3.

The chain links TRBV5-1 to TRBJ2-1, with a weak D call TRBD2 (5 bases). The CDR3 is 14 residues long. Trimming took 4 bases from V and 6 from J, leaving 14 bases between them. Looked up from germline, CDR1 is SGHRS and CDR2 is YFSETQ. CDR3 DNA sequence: TGCGCCAGCAGCCCAGGAGGTCTAGTCAATGAGCAGTTCTTC. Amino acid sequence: CASSPGGLVNEQFF.